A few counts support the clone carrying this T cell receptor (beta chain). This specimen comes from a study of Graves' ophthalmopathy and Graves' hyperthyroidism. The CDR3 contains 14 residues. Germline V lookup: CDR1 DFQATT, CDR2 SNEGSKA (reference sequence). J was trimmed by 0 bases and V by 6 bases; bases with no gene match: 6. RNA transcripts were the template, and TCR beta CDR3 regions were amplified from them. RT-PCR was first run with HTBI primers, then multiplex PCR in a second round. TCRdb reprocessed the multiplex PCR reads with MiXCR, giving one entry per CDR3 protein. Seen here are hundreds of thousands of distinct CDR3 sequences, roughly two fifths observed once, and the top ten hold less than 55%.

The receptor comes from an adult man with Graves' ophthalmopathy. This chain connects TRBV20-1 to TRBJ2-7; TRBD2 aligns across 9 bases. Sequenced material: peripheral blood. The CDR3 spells CSAHERGASYEQYF. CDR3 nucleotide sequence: TGCAGTGCCCACGAGCGGGGGGCCTCCTACGAGCAGTACTTC.